The clone carrying this TCR beta chain was detected a few times. Its cognate antigen is unknown. Profiling relied on immunoSEQ multiplex PCR, and the TCRdb table lists in-frame clones only, not all of them. The sample has 2,100 or so clones, about 26% seen once. These data are taken from a study of T cells in localized non-small cell lung cancer. General observations from the study: Adjacent lung tissue had a median about 57 of the top 100 clones found in the tumor. Measurement of T cell clonality placed uninvolved adjacent lung highest, above the level in tumor. Blood T cell density predicted longer survival; adjacent-lung clonality, shorter.

The sample in question was lung tumor tissue, obtained before any cancer treatment. The TCR sequence derives from a male donor older than 55 with stage III lung adenocarcinoma.

The CDR3 DNA sequence: TGTGCCAGCAGAATACAGGGCCGCTCTGGAAACACCATATATTTT. Protein: CASRIQGRSGNTIYF. The chain links TRBV2 to TRBJ1-3; weak D call: TRBD1 (6 bases). With 6 bases removed from V and 0 bases from J, the gap between germline ends came to 12 bases. The CDR3 sequence is 15 residues long. The germline CDR1 and CDR2 sequences are SNHLY and FYNNEI.